A selection of T cell receptor beta chains follows, all from one sample in a study of blood T cell repertoires in COVID-19. Generated by immunoSEQ multiplex PCR, the TCRdb table keeps only in-frame clones and is missing some. The sample records around 63,000 clones, 65% to 85% being singletons. Sequenced material: peripheral blood. These receptors were obtained from a woman in her 70s with acute or convalescent COVID-19. Both conserved end residues are part of each CDR3. D genes are given only for firm matches. A clone size is listed for some rows: how often the clone was seen (once, few, many), or a class if it is expanded.

D gene	V gene	clone size	J gene	CDR3 DNA	CDR3 protein
-	TRBV13	-	TRBJ2-3	TGTGCCAGCAGCTCCGACAGCGGAGGGAGTACGCAGTATTTT	CASSSDSGGSTQYF
TRBD2	TRBV6-4	-	TRBJ2-3	TGTGCCAGCAGTGAGACAGTAAGCGGGGGAATCACAGATACGCAGTATTTT	CASSETVSGGITDTQYF
-	TRBV5-8	once	TRBJ1-1	TGTGCCAGCAGCCGTGGACAGTTGAACACTGAAGCTTTCTTT	CASSRGQLNTEAFF
TRBD1	TRBV5-8	-	TRBJ1-5	TGTGCCAGCAGCTCGGGACAGATCAGCAATCAGCCCCAGCATTTT	CASSSGQISNQPQHF
TRBD1	TRBV28	few	TRBJ1-2	TGTGCCAGCAGTCTCACAGGGGGCTATGACTATGGCTACACCTTC	CASSLTGGYDYGYTF
-	TRBV4-2	once	TRBJ2-1	TGTGCCAGCAGCCAAGGGGGGCTACGGGCGGGCAATGAGCAGTTCTTC	CASSQGGLRAGNEQFF
-	TRBV30	-	TRBJ1-1	TGTGCCTGGAGTGTACTGAGGGACACTGAAGCTTTCTTT	CAWSVLRDTEAFF
-	TRBV7-2	-	TRBJ1-5	TGTGCCAGCAGCTTAGTTCAGAATCAGCCCCAGCATTTT	CASSLVQNQPQHF
-	TRBV7-9	few	TRBJ1-2	TGTGCCAGCAGCCCCTGGGGGGACCTATTCTACTATGGCTACACCTTC	CASSPWGDLFYYGYTF
TRBD1	TRBV5-6	-	TRBJ2-5	TGTGCCAGCAGTCGGACAGGGCAAGAGACCCAGTACTTC	CASSRTGQETQYF
-	TRBV20-1	-	TRBJ2-1	TGCAGTGCTAGAGATCAGAATGAGCAGTTCTTC	CSARDQNEQFF
TRBD1	TRBV19	few	TRBJ1-2	TGTGCCAGTACTCAACAGGGGGCTAACTATGGCTACACCTTC	CASTQQGANYGYTF
-	TRBV2	once	TRBJ1-1	TGTGCCAGCAGTGAAAGGGGTGCTTTCTTT	CASSERGAFF
TRBD1	TRBV25-1	-	TRBJ1-1	TGTGCCAGCAGTAGAGGGGGCTACACTGAAGCTTTCTTT	CASSRGGYTEAFF
-	TRBV19	-	TRBJ2-7	TGTGCCAGTAGTCACAGGGGAGGAAAAGAGCAGTACTTC	CASSHRGGKEQYF
-	TRBV28	-	TRBJ1-6	TGTGCCAGCAGTCCCCAGGGCAGAGGGGGATTCGGTTCACCCCTCCACTTT	CASSPQGRGGFGSPLHF
-	TRBV7-6	few	TRBJ1-1	TGTGCCAGCAGCTTAAACACAGCAGGGACATCTACTGAAGCTTTCTTT	CASSLNTAGTSTEAFF